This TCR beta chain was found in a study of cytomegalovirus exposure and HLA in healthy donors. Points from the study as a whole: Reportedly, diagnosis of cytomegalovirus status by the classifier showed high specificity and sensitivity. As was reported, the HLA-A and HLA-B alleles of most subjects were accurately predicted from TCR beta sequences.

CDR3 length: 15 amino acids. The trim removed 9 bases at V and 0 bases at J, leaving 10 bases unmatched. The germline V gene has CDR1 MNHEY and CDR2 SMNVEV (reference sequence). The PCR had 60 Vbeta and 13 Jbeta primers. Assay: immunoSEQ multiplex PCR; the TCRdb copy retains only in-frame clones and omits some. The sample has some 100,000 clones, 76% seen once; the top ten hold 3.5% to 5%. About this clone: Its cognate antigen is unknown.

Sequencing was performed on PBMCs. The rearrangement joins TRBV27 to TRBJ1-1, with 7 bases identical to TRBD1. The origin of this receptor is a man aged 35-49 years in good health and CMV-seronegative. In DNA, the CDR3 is TGTGCCAGTAGTGGTTGGGGACAGATGAACACTGAAGCTTTCTTT. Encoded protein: CASSGWGQMNTEAFF.